Below, one TCR beta chain is given with its context. Its antigen is undetermined. The data were taken from a study of PD-1 blockade in classical Hodgkin lymphoma. Broader study findings: Patients starting nivolumab less than 1 year after ASCT had lower diversity and were excluded from later analyses. For complete responders, baseline diversity was comparable to that of newly diagnosed patients.

Germline values: CDR1 SNHLY, CDR2 FYNNEI. Trimming pared 3 bases from V and 6 bases from J, leaving 11 bases between. The CDR3 is made up of 13 amino acids. All patients relapsed after autologous stem cell transplantation, and brentuximab vedotin exposure varied. Classification of best responses gave complete response, partial response or progressive disease. Generated by immunoSEQ multiplex PCR, the TCRdb table keeps only in-frame clones and is missing some. Here the sample spans roughly 140,000 clones, 78% being singletons. Sample: peripheral blood mononuclear cells (PBMCs), taken before the second cycle of nivolumab. This chain joins TRBV2 and TRBJ1-2, with D uncertain. This TCR derives from a human donor with classical Hodgkin lymphoma. CDR3 loop: CASSDQYPNGYTF. CDR3 coding DNA: TGTGCCAGCAGTGACCAATATCCAAATGGCTACACCTTC.